The rows below give T cell receptor beta chains drawn from one sample of a study of metastatic and nonmetastatic thyroid tumors. TCRdb called clones again from the PCR reads with MiXCR. The sample contains roughly 93,000 clones, roughly 12% of which appear only once. Sequencing was performed on blood. The origin of the receptors is a female donor with papillary thyroid cancer or a benign thyroid nodule (not recorded which). Some clones in this sample may be carry-over from other donors' samples. Both conserved end residues are part of each CDR3. D genes are given only for firm matches. Clone size is given for some rows only: seen once, a few or many times, or a class if the clone is expanded.

V: TRBV5-1
J: TRBJ1-1
D: NA
size: NA
CDR3: CASSLNANTEAFF
DNA: TGCGCCAGCAGCTTGAATGCGAACACTGAAGCTTTCTTT

V: TRBV9
J: TRBJ1-3
D: NA
size: many
CDR3: CASSVGGAGGNTIYF
DNA: TGTGCCAGCAGCGTAGGTGGTGCGGGCGGAAACACCATATATTTT

V: TRBV20-1
J: TRBJ2-7
D: NA
size: many
CDR3: CSASTGLGEQYF
DNA: TGCAGTGCGTCGACGGGCTTGGGAGAGCAGTACTTC

V: TRBV29-1
J: TRBJ1-1
D: NA
size: many
CDR3: CSGRGEAGRVNTEAFF
DNA: TGCAGCGGGAGGGGTGAGGCAGGACGGGTGAACACTGAAGCTTTCTTT

V: TRBV6-1
J: TRBJ2-7
D: NA
size: NA
CDR3: CASSELGAYEQYF
DNA: TGTGCCAGCAGTGAACTCGGAGCCTACGAGCAGTACTTC

V: TRBV20-1
J: TRBJ1-5
D: NA
size: many
CDR3: CSAEGPNRNQPQHF
DNA: TGCAGTGCAGAGGGGCCTAACCGGAATCAGCCCCAGCATTTT

V: TRBV2
J: TRBJ2-7
D: TRBD1
size: many
CDR3: CASSEGQGASYEQYF
DNA: TGTGCCAGCAGTGAGGGACAGGGGGCTTCGTACGAGCAGTACTTC

V: TRBV4-3
J: TRBJ2-1
D: NA
size: many
CDR3: CASSQGPPGNEQFF
DNA: TGCGCCAGCAGCCAAGGACCCCCGGGGAATGAGCAGTTCTTC

V: TRBV6-1
J: TRBJ2-5
D: NA
size: many
CDR3: CASSFWTVQETQYF
DNA: TGTGCCAGCAGCTTCTGGACAGTCCAGGAGACCCAGTACTTC

V: TRBV20-1
J: TRBJ2-5
D: TRBD2
size: many
CDR3: CSATSGIETQYF
DNA: TGCAGTGCGACTAGCGGGATAGAGACCCAGTACTTC

V: TRBV6-1
J: TRBJ2-7
D: NA
size: many
CDR3: CASSESQGGFYEQYF
DNA: TGTGCCAGCAGTGAATCCCAGGGGGGTTTCTACGAGCAGTACTTC

V: TRBV6-1
J: TRBJ2-3
D: NA
size: many
CDR3: CASSEGLGGGDTQYF
DNA: TGTGCCAGCAGTGAAGGGTTAGGGGGAGGAGATACGCAGTATTTT

V: TRBV4-2
J: TRBJ2-1
D: TRBD2
size: many
CDR3: CASSQDTSERYNEQFF
DNA: TGTGCCAGCAGCCAAGATACTAGCGAGAGATACAATGAGCAGTTCTTC

V: TRBV3-1
J: TRBJ2-7
D: NA
size: many
CDR3: CASSQSSGSSYEQYF
DNA: TGTGCCAGCAGCCAATCGTCGGGGAGCTCCTACGAGCAGTACTTC

V: TRBV7-3
J: TRBJ1-1
D: NA
size: many
CDR3: CASSLLTGGEAFF
DNA: TGTGCCAGCAGCTTACTAACAGGAGGTGAAGCTTTCTTT

V: TRBV5-1
J: TRBJ1-1
D: NA
size: many
CDR3: CASSPTGNTEAFF
DNA: TGCGCCAGCAGCCCCACAGGAAACACTGAAGCTTTCTTT

V: TRBV15
J: TRBJ2-1
D: NA
size: many
CDR3: CATSRERDFYNEQFF
DNA: TGTGCCACCAGCAGAGAGAGGGACTTTTACAATGAGCAGTTCTTC

V: TRBV30
J: TRBJ1-1
D: NA
size: many
CDR3: CAWSLVMNTEAFF
DNA: TGTGCCTGGAGTTTGGTCATGAACACTGAAGCTTTCTTT

V: TRBV7-8
J: TRBJ1-2
D: NA
size: NA
CDR3: CASSFTSDYGYTF
DNA: TGTGCCAGCAGCTTCACATCGGACTATGGCTACACCTTC

V: TRBV5-5
J: TRBJ2-1
D: TRBD2
size: many
CDR3: CASSRDPREGNEQFF
DNA: TGTGCCAGCAGCAGGGACCCCAGGGAGGGCAATGAGCAGTTCTTC

V: TRBV27
J: TRBJ2-7
D: NA
size: NA
CDR3: CASKPQWIEVGEQYF
DNA: TGTGCCAGCAAACCGCAATGGATTGAGGTGGGGGAGCAGTACTTC

V: TRBV9
J: TRBJ2-3
D: NA
size: NA
CDR3: CASSAGTAPTDTQYF
DNA: TGTGCCAGCAGCGCCGGGACGGCCCCCACAGATACGCAGTATTTT

V: TRBV5-6
J: TRBJ2-1
D: NA
size: many
CDR3: CASSLETTKYNEQFF
DNA: TGTGCCAGCAGCTTAGAGACTACTAAATACAATGAGCAGTTCTTC

V: TRBV18
J: TRBJ2-4
D: TRBD1
size: many
CDR3: CASSIGTGGSNIQYF
DNA: TGTGCCAGCTCAATAGGGACAGGGGGCAGCAACATTCAGTACTTC

V: TRBV10-2
J: TRBJ2-1
D: NA
size: NA
CDR3: CASQGSYNEQFF
DNA: TGCGCCAGTCAAGGCAGCTACAATGAGCAGTTCTTC

V: TRBV3-1
J: TRBJ2-7
D: TRBD2
size: many
CDR3: CASSHRLAGVYEQYF
DNA: TGTGCCAGCAGCCATAGACTAGCGGGAGTGTACGAGCAGTACTTC

V: TRBV19
J: TRBJ2-2
D: NA
size: many
CDR3: CASNGPGQNTGELFF
DNA: TGTGCCAGTAATGGCCCGGGACAGAACACCGGGGAGCTGTTTTTT

V: TRBV12-3/TRBV12-4
J: TRBJ1-5
D: NA
size: many
CDR3: CASSSQANQPQHF
DNA: TGTGCCAGCAGTTCCCAGGCGAATCAGCCCCAGCATTTT

V: TRBV27
J: TRBJ1-1
D: TRBD1
size: few
CDR3: CASSPNRGRGTEAFF
DNA: TGTGCCAGCAGTCCAAACAGGGGAAGAGGAACTGAAGCTTTCTTT

V: TRBV6-1
J: TRBJ2-7
D: NA
size: NA
CDR3: CATGDIYYEQYF
DNA: TGTGCCACCGGGGACATCTACTACGAGCAGTACTTC

V: TRBV29-1
J: TRBJ1-1
D: NA
size: many
CDR3: CSANLRVSEAFF
DNA: TGCAGCGCCAACCTCAGGGTATCCGAAGCTTTCTTT

V: TRBV3-1
J: TRBJ1-3
D: NA
size: many
CDR3: CASSPRVSSGNTIYF
DNA: TGTGCCAGCAGCCCGAGGGTTAGCTCTGGAAACACCATATATTTT

V: TRBV12-3/TRBV12-4
J: TRBJ2-3
D: NA
size: many
CDR3: CASNPGLTDTQYF
DNA: TGTGCCAGCAATCCGGGCCTCACAGATACGCAGTATTTT

V: TRBV7-2
J: TRBJ2-7
D: NA
size: NA
CDR3: CASSLLSNEQYF
DNA: TGTGCCAGCAGCTTGCTCAGTAACGAGCAGTACTTC

V: TRBV20-1
J: TRBJ2-2
D: NA
size: many
CDR3: CSARQVLAGELFF
DNA: TGCAGCGCCCGGCAGGTACTAGCCGGGGAGCTGTTTTTT

V: TRBV7-2
J: TRBJ2-3
D: TRBD2
size: many
CDR3: CASSLLGLLADTQYF
DNA: TGTGCCAGCAGCCTCCTTGGATTACTAGCGGATACGCAGTATTTT

V: TRBV5-5
J: TRBJ1-5
D: TRBD1
size: many
CDR3: CASSGALDRDQPQHF
DNA: TGTGCCAGCAGCGGCGCGTTGGACAGGGACCAGCCCCAGCATTTT

V: TRBV20-1
J: TRBJ2-7
D: TRBD2
size: many
CDR3: CSASARLGGEQYF
DNA: TGCAGTGCTAGCGCGCGGCTGGGGGGGGAGCAGTACTTC

V: TRBV7-3
J: TRBJ2-5
D: NA
size: many
CDR3: CASSLKKEETQYF
DNA: TGTGCCAGCAGCTTAAAAAAGGAGGAGACCCAGTACTTC

V: TRBV9
J: TRBJ2-1
D: TRBD2
size: many
CDR3: CASSVTSAREQFF
DNA: TGTGCCAGCAGCGTTACTAGCGCTCGGGAGCAGTTCTTC

V: TRBV3-1
J: TRBJ2-7
D: TRBD2
size: many
CDR3: CASSLGLAGPRGYEQYF
DNA: TGTGCCAGCAGCCTGGGACTAGCGGGTCCCCGCGGGTACGAGCAGTACTTC

V: TRBV9
J: TRBJ1-1
D: NA
size: many
CDR3: CASSVDQGGTEAFF
DNA: TGTGCCAGCAGCGTAGATCAGGGAGGTACTGAAGCTTTCTTT

V: TRBV27
J: TRBJ2-1
D: NA
size: many
CDR3: CASSPTGNEQFF
DNA: TGTGCCAGCAGTCCAACAGGTAATGAGCAGTTCTTC

V: TRBV4-3
J: TRBJ1-1
D: TRBD1
size: many
CDR3: CASSQDSGTGSLEAFF
DNA: TGCGCCAGCAGCCAGGACTCCGGGACAGGGAGTCTTGAAGCTTTCTTT

V: TRBV19
J: TRBJ2-7
D: NA
size: many
CDR3: CASSIETYF
DNA: TGTGCCAGTAGTATAGAAACGTACTTC

V: TRBV6-6
J: TRBJ2-3
D: TRBD2
size: many
CDR3: CASSYSWSGRGGDTQYF
DNA: TGTGCCAGCAGTTACTCCTGGAGCGGGAGAGGTGGGGATACGCAGTATTTT

V: TRBV11-2
J: TRBJ2-3
D: TRBD2
size: NA
CDR3: CASSPTSGRTDTQYF
DNA: TGTGCCAGCAGCCCGACTAGCGGGCGCACAGATACGCAGTATTTT

V: TRBV11-3
J: TRBJ2-2
D: TRBD1
size: many
CDR3: CASSLGLGQGPNTGELFF
DNA: TGTGCCAGCAGCTTAGGTCTGGGACAGGGCCCGAACACCGGGGAGCTGTTTTTT

V: TRBV5-1
J: TRBJ2-1
D: NA
size: many
CDR3: CASRSGLADRHEQFF
DNA: TGCGCCAGCAGGTCGGGGCTAGCAGACCGACATGAGCAGTTCTTC

V: TRBV27
J: TRBJ1-2
D: NA
size: many
CDR3: CASSLSQGSYGYTF
DNA: TGTGCCAGCAGTTTATCCCAGGGTTCTTATGGCTACACCTTC